This T cell receptor beta chain was documented in a study of T cells in Graves' hyperthyroidism and ophthalmopathy. This clonotype was observed at least ten times. TCR beta CDR3 region amplification was performed from RNA transcripts. First-round RT-PCR with HTBI primers amplified the TCR CDR3 region. TCRdb independently ran MiXCR on the multiplex PCR reads; one entry per CDR3 protein. The sample contains more than 500,000 distinct CDR3 sequences, roughly 16% of which appear only once. This TCR came from a woman in her twenties or thirties with Graves' hyperthyroidism. Material: blood.

The CDR3 nucleotides read TGTGCCAGCACTAATTCCGGCGAGACCCAGTACTTC. Protein: CASTNSGETQYF. V is TRBV3-1 and J is TRBJ2-5; no clear D. CDR1 and CDR2 (germline): LGHDT, YNNKEL (reference sequence). This CDR3 spans 12 amino acids. V lost 7 bases and J 5 bases, leaving 11 bases between the germline ends.